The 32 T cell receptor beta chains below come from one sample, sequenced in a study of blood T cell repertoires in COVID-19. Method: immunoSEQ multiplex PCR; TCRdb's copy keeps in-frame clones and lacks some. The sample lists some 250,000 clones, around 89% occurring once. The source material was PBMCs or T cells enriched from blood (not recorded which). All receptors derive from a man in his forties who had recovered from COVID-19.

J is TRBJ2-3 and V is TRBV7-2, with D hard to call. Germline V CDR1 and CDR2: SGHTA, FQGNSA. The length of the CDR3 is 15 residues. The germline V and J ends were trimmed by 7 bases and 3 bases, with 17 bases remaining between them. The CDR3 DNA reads TGTGCCAGCAAGACCCGGGTCTCCGCAACAGATACGCAGTATTTT. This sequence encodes CASKTRVSATDTQYF.

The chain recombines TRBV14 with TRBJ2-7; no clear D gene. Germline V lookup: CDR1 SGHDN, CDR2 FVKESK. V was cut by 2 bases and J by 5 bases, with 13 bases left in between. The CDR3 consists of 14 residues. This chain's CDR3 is CASSQLQLKNEQYF. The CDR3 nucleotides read TGTGCCAGCAGCCAACTACAGCTGAAGAACGAGCAGTACTTC.

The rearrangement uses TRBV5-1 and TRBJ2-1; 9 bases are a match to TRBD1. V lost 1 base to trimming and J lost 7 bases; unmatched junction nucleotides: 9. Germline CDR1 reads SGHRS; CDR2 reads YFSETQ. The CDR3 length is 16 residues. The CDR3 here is CASSLRPTGGTNEQFF. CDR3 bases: TGCGCCAGCAGCTTGAGGCCGACAGGGGGGACGAATGAGCAGTTCTTC.

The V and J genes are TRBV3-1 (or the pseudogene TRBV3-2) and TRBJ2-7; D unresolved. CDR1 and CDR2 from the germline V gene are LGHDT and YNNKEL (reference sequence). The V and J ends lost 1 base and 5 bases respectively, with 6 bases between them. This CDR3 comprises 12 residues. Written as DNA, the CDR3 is TGTGCCAGCAGCCAAGGACTCCACGAGCAGTACTTC. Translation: CASSQGLHEQYF.

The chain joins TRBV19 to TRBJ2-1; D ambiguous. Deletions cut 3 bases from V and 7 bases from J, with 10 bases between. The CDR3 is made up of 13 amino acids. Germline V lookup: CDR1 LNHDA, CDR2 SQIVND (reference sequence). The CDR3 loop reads CASSMWLQNEQFF. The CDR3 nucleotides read TGTGCCAGTAGTATGTGGCTGCAGAATGAGCAGTTCTTC.

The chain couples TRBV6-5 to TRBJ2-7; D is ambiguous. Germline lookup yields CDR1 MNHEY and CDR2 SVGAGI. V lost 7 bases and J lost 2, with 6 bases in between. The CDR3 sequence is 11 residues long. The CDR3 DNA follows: TGTGCCAGCACCAACACCTACGAGCAGTACTTC. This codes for CASTNTYEQYF.

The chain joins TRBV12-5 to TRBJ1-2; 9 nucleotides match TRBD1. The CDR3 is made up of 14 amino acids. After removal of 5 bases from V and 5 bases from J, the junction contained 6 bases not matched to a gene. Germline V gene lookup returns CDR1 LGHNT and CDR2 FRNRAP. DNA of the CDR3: TGTGCTAGTGGTCGGGACAGGGTGGGTTATGGCTACACCTTC. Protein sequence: CASGRDRVGYGYTF. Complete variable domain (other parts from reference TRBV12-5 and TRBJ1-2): DARVTQTPRHKVTEMGQEVTMRCQPILGHNTVFWYRQTMMQGLELLAYFRNRAPLDDSGMPKDRFSAEMPDATLATLKIQPSEPRDSAVYFCASGRDRVGYGYTFGSGTRLTVV.

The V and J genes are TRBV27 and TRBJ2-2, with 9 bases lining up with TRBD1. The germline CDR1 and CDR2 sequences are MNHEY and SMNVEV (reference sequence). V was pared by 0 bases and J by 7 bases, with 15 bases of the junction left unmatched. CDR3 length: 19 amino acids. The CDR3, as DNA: TGTGCCAGCAGTTTATCGTTCGCCGAAGTCGGGACAGGGTTCGGGGAGCTGTTTTTT. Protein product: CASSLSFAEVGTGFGELFF.

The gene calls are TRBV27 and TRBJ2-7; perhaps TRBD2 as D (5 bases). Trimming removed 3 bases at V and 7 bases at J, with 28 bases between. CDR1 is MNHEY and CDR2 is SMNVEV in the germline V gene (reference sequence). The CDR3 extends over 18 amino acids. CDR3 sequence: CASSLRTPRNAKSGEQYF. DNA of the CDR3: TGTGCCAGCAGTTTGAGAACCCCAAGAAATGCCAAATCGGGGGAGCAGTACTTC.

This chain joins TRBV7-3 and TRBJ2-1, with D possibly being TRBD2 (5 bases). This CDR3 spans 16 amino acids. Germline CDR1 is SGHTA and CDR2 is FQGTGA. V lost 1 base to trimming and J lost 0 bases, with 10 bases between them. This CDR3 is CASSLRRTVSYNEQFF. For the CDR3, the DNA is TGTGCCAGCAGCTTAAGAAGGACTGTCTCCTACAATGAGCAGTTCTTC.

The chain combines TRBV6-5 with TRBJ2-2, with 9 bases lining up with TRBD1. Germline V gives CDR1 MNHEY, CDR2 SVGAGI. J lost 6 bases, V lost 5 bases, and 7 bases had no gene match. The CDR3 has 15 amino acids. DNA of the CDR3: TGTGCCAGCAGTCGGACAGGGGATTCAGCCGGGGAGCTGTTTTTT. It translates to CASSRTGDSAGELFF.

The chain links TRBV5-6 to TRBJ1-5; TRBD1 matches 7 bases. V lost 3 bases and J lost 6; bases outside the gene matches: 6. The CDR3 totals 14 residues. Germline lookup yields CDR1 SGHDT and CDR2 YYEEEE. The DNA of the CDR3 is TGTGCCAGCAGCTGGCAGGGGGTGAGTCAGCCCCAGCATTTT. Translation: CASSWQGVSQPQHF.

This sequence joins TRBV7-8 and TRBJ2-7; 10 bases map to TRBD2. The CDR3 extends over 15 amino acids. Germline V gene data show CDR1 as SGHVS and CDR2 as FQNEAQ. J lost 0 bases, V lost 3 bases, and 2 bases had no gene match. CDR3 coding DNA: TGTGCCAGCAGCTTTAGCGGGAGGAGCTCCTACGAGCAGTACTTC. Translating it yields CASSFSGRSSYEQYF.

The CDR3 here is CASSLIAPRGTGELFF. The CDR3 DNA reads TGTGCCAGCAGTTTAATAGCCCCACGAGGCACCGGGGAGCTGTTTTTT. The chain is built from TRBV27 and TRBJ2-2; no definite D call. V lost 2 bases and J 4 bases, leaving 14 bases between the germline ends. Germline lookup yields CDR1 MNHEY and CDR2 SMNVEV (reference sequence). The CDR3 consists of 16 residues.

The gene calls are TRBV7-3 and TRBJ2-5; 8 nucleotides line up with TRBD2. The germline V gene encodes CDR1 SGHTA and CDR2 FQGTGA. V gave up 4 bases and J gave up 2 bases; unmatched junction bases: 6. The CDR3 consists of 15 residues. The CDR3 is CASSSSGGPQETQYF. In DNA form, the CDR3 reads TGTGCCAGCAGCTCCAGCGGGGGCCCGCAAGAGACCCAGTACTTC. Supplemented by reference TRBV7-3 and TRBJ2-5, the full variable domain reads GAGVSQTPSNKVTEKGKYVELRCDPISGHTALYWYRQSLGQGPEFLIYFQGTGAADDSGLPNDRFFAVRPEGSVSTLKIQRTERGDSAVYLCASSSSGGPQETQYFGPGTRLLVL.

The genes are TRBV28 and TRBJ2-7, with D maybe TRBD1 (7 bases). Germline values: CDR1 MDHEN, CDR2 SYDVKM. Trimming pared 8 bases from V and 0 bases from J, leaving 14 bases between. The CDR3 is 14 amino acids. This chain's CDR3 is CASAGQLSSYEQYF. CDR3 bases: TGTGCCAGCGCGGGACAGCTGAGCTCCTACGAGCAGTACTTC.

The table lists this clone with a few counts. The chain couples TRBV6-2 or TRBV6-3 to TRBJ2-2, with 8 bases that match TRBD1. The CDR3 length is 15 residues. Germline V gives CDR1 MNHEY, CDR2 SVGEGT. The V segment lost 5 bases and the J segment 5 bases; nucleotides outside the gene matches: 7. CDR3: CASSGPGGWTGELFF. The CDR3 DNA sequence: TGTGCCAGCAGTGGACCAGGGGGCTGGACCGGGGAGCTGTTTTTT.

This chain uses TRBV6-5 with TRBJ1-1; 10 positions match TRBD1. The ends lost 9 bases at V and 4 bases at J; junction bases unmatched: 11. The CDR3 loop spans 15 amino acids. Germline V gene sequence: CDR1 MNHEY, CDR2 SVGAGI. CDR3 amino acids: CASSDRGRGSTEAFF. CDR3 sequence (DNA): TGTGCCAGTTCAGACAGGGGGCGGGGAAGCACTGAAGCTTTCTTT.

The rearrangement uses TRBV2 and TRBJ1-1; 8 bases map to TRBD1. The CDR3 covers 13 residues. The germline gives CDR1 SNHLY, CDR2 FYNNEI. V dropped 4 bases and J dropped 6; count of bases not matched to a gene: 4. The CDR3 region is CASSGQGRSEAFF. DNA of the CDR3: TGTGCCAGCAGTGGACAGGGGAGATCTGAAGCTTTCTTT.

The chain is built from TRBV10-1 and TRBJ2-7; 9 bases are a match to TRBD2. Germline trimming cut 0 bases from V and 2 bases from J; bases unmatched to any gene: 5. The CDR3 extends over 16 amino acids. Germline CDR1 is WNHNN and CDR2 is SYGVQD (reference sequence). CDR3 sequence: CASSESRTSATYEQYF. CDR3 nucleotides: TGCGCCAGCAGTGAGTCGAGGACTAGCGCTACCTACGAGCAGTACTTC.

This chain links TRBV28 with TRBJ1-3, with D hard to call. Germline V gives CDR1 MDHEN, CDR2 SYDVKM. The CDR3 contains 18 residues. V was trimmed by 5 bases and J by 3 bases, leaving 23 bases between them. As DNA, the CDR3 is TGTGCCAGCAGTCCGTTTTGGGCCTCGGGGAAAATTGGAAACACCATATATTTT. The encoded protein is CASSPFWASGKIGNTIYF.

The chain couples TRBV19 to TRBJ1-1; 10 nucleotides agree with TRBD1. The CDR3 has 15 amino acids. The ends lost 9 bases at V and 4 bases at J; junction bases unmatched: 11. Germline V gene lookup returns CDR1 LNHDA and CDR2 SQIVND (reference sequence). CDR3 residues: CASNGQGVGGTEAFF. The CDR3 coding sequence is TGTGCCAGCAATGGACAGGGGGTGGGTGGCACTGAAGCTTTCTTT.

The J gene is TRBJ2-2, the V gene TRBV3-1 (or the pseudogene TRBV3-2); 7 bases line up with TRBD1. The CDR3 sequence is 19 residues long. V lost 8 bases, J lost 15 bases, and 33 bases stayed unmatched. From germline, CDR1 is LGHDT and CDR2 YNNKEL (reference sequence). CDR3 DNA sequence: TGTGCCAGCCCCAGACCGGGACAGATCTCAACCCTTGTGGAATCAGGGGTGTTTTTT. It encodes CASPRPGQISTLVESGVFF.

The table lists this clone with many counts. Written as DNA, the CDR3 is TGTGCCAGCAGTTTATGGGACAGTGACGATTCACCCCTCCACTTT. Its translation: CASSLWDSDDSPLHF. This chain connects TRBV27 to TRBJ1-6; 7 nucleotides match TRBD1. The CDR3 loop spans 15 amino acids. The ends lost 1 base at V and 8 bases at J; junction bases unmatched: 5. Germline assignment: CDR1 MNHEY and CDR2 SMNVEV (reference sequence).

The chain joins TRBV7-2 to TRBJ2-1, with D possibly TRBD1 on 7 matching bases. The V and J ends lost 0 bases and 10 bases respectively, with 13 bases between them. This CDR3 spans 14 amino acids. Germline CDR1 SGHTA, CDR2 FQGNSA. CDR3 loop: CASSLAYQGGEQFF. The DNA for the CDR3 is TGTGCCAGCAGCTTAGCGTACCAGGGGGGAGAGCAGTTCTTC.

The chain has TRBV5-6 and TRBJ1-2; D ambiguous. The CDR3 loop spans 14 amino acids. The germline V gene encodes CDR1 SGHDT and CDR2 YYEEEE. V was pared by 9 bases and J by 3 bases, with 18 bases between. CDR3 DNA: TGTGCCACCCGGCATCTAGAGCGGCACTATGGCTACACCTTC. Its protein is CATRHLERHYGYTF.

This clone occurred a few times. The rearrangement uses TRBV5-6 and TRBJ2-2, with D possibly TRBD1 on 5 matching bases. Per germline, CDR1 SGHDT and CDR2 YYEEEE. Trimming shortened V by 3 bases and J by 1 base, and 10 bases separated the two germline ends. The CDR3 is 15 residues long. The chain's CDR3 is CASSSLQENTGELFF. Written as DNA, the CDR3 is TGTGCCAGCAGCTCCCTACAGGAGAACACCGGGGAGCTGTTTTTT. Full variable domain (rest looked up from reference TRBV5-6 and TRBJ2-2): DAGVTQSPTHLIKTRGQQVTLRCSPKSGHDTVSWYQQALGQGPQFIFQYYEEEERQRGNFPDRFSGHQFPNYSSELNVNALLLGDSALYLCASSSLQENTGELFFGEGSRLTVL.

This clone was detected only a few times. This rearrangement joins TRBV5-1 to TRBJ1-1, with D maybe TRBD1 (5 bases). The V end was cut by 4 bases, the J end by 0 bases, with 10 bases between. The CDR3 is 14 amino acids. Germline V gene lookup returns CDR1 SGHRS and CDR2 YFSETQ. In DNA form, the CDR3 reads TGCGCCAGCAGCCACCGGGGGTTGAACACTGAAGCTTTCTTT. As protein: CASSHRGLNTEAFF.

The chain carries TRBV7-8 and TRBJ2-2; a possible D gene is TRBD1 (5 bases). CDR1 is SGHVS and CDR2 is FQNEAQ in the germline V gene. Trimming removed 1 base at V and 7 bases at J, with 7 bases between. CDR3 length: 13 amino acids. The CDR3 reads CASSLGQYGELFF. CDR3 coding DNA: TGTGCCAGCAGCTTAGGACAGTACGGGGAGCTGTTTTTT.

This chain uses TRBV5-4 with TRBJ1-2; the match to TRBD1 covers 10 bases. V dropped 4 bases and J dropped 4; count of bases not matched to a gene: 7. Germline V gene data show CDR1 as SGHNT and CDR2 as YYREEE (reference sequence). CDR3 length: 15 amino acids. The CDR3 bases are TGTGCCAGCAGCCCTAGGACAGGGGGTGGCTATGGCTACACCTTC. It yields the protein CASSPRTGGGYGYTF. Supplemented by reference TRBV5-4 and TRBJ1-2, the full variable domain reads ETGVTQSPTHLIKTRGQQVTLRCSSQSGHNTVSWYQQALGQGPQFIFQYYREEENGRGNFPPRFSGLQFPNYSSELNVNALELDDSALYLCASSPRTGGGYGYTFGSGTRLTVV.

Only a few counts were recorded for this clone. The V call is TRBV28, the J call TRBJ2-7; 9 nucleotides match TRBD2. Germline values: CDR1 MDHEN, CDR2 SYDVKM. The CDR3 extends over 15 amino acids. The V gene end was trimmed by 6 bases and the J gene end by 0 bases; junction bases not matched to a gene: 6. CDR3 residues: CASRWTSASSYEQYF. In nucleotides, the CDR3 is TGTGCCAGCAGGTGGACTAGCGCGAGCTCCTACGAGCAGTACTTC.

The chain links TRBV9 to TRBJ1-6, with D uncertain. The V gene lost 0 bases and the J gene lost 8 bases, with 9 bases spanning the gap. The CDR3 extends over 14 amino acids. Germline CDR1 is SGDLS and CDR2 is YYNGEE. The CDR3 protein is CASSVEHRDSPLHF. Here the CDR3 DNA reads TGTGCCAGCAGCGTAGAACATCGTGATTCACCCCTCCACTTT.